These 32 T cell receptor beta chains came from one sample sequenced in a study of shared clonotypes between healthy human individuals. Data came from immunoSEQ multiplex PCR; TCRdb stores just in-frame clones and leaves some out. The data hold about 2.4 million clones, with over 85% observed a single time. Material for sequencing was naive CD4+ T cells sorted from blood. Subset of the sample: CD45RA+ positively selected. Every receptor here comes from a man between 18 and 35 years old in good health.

Here the CDR3 reads CASSLMGTGAKGSRSPLHF. In DNA form, the CDR3 reads TGTGCCAGCAGTTTAATGGGGACAGGGGCGAAAGGTTCTCGGTCACCCCTCCACTTT. This chain connects TRBV27 to TRBJ1-6; TRBD1 agrees at 10 bases. The germline V gene encodes CDR1 MNHEY and CDR2 SMNVEV (reference sequence). This CDR3 is 19 amino acids long. Trimming at V came to 2 bases and at J to 10 bases, leaving 17 bases not matched to a gene.

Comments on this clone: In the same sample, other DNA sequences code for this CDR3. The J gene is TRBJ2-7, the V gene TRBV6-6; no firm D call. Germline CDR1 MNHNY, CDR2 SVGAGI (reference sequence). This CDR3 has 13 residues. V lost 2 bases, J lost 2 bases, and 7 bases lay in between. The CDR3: CASSYGGPYEQYF. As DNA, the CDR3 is TGTGCCAGCAGTTACGGCGGCCCCTACGAGCAGTACTTC.

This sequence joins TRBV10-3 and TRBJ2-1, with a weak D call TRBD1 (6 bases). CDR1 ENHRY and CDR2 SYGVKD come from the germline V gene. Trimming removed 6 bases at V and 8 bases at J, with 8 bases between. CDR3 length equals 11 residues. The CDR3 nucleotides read TGTGCCATCAGCCGGACAGATGAGCAGTTCTTC. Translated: CAISRTDEQFF.

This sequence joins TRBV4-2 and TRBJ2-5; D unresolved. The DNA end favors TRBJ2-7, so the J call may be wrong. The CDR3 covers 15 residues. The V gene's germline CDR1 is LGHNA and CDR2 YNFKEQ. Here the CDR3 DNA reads TGTGCCAGCAGCCAAGATCAACAGCAGTCCTACGAGCAGTACTTC. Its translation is CASSQDQQQSYEQYF.

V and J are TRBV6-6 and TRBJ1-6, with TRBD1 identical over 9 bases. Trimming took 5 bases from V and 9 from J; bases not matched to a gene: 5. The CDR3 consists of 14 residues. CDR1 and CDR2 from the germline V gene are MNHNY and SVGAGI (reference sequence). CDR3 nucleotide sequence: TGTGCCAGCAGTACGGGACAGGGAAGTTCACCCCTCCACTTT. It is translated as CASSTGQGSSPLHF.

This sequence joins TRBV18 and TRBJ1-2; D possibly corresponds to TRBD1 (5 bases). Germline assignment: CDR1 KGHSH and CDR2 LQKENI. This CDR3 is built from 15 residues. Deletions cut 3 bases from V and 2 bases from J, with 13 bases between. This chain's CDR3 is CASSPADISNYGYTF. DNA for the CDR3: TGTGCCAGCTCACCCGCGGACATCTCCAACTATGGCTACACCTTC.

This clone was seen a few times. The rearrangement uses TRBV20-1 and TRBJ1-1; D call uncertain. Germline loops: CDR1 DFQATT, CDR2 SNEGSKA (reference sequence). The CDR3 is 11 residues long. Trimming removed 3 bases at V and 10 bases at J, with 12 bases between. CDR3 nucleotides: TGCAGTGCTAGCGGAGAGCTCAGAGCTTTCTTT. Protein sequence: CSASGELRAFF.

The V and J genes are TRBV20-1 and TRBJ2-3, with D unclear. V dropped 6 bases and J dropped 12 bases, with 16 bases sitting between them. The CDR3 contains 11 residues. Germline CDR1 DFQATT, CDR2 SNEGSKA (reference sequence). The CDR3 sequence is CSALGPPDQYF. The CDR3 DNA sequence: TGCAGTGCCCTGGGCCCCCCGGATCAGTATTTT.

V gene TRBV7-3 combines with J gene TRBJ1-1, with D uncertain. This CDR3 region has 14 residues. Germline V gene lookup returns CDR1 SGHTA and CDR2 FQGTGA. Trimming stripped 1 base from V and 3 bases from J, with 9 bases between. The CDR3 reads CASSLNHRDTEAFF. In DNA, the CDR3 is TGTGCCAGCAGCTTAAACCACCGGGACACTGAAGCTTTCTTT.

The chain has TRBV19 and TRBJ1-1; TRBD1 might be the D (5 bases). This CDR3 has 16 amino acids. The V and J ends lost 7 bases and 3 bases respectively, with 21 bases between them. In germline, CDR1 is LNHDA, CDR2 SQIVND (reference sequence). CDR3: CASNRPPSAGDTEAFF. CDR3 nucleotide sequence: TGTGCCAGTAATCGGCCCCCTTCGGCGGGGGACACTGAAGCTTTCTTT.

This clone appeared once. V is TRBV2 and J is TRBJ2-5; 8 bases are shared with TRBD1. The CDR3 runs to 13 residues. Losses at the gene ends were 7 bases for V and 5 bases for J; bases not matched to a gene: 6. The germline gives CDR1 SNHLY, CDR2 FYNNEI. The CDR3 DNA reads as TGTGCCAGCAACGGACAGGGAGGTGAGACCCAGTACTTC. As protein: CASNGQGGETQYF.

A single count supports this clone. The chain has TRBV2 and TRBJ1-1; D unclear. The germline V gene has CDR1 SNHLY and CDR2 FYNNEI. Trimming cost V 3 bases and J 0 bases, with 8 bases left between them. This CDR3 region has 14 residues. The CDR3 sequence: CASSDPSLNTEAFF. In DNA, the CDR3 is TGTGCCAGCAGTGATCCTAGCTTGAACACTGAAGCTTTCTTT.

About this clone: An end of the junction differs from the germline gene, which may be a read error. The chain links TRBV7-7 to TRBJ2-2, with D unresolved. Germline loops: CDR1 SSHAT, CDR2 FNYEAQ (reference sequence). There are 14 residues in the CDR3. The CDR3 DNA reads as TGTGCTAGCAGCTTACTGGAAGGCACCGGGGAGCTGTTTTTT. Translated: CASSLLEGTGELFF.

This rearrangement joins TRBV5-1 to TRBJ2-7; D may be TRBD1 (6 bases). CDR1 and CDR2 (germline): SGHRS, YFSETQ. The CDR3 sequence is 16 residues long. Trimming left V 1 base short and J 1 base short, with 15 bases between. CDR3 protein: CASSLYPDRPSYEQYF. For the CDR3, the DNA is TGCGCCAGCAGCTTGTACCCGGACAGACCGTCCTACGAGCAGTACTTC.

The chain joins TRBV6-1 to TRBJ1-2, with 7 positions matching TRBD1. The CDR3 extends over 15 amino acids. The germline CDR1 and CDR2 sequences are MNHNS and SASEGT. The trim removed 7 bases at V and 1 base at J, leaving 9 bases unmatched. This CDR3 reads CASTVDRAFNYGYTF. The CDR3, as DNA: TGTGCCAGCACCGTTGACAGGGCTTTTAACTATGGCTACACCTTC.

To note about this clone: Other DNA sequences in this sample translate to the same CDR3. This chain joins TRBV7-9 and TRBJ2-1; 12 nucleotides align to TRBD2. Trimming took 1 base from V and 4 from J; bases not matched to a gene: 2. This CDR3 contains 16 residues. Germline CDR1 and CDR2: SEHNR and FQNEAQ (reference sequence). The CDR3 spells CASSLGGTSGYNEQFF. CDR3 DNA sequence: TGTGCCAGCAGCTTAGGGGGGACTAGCGGGTACAATGAGCAGTTCTTC.

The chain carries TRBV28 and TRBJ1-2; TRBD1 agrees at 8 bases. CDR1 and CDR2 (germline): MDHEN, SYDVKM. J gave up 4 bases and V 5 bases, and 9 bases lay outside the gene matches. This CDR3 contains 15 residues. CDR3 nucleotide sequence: TGTGCCAGCAGTCGCGGTGCAGGGGGCATCTATGGCTACACCTTC. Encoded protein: CASSRGAGGIYGYTF.

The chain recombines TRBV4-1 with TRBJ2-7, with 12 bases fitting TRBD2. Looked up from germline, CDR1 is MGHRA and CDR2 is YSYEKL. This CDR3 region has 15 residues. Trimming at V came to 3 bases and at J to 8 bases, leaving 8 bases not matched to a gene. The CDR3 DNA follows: TGCGCCAGCAGCCAGCTAGCGGGAGGGGGCTATCAGCAGTACTTC. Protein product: CASSQLAGGGYQQYF.

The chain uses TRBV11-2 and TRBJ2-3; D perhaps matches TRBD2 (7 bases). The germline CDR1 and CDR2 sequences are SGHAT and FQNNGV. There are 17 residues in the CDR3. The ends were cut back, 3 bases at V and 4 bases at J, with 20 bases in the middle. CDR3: CASSFYGSGGFADTQYF. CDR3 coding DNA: TGTGCCAGCAGCTTTTATGGATCGGGGGGCTTTGCAGATACGCAGTATTTT.

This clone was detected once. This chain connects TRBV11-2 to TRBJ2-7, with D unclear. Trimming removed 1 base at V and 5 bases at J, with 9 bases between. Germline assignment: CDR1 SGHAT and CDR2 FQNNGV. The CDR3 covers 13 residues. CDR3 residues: CASSLGPGDEQYF. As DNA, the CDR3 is TGTGCCAGCAGCTTAGGGCCCGGCGACGAGCAGTACTTC.

DNA of the CDR3: TGTGCCATCTGCCCAGGCGGCAATGAGCAGTTCTTC. Translating it yields CAICPGGNEQFF. The chain recombines TRBV10-3 with TRBJ2-1; D remains ambiguous. The length of the CDR3 is 12 residues. In germline, CDR1 is ENHRY, CDR2 SYGVKD. The V gene lost 8 bases and the J gene lost 6 bases, with 11 bases spanning the gap.

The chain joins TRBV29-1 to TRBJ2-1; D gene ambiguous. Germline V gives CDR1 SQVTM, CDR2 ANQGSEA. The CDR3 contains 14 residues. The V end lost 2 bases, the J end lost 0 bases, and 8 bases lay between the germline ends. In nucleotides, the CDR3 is TGCAGCGTTGAAAGGGCGGTCTCCTACAATGAGCAGTTCTTC. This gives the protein CSVERAVSYNEQFF.

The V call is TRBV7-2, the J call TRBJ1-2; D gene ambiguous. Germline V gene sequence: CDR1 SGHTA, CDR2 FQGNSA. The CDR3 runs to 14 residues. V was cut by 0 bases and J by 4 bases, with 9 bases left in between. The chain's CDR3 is CASSLACGIYGYTF. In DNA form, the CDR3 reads TGTGCCAGCAGCTTAGCCTGCGGCATCTATGGCTACACCTTC.

CDR3 sequence: CASSMIGQAGRPYNEQFF. CDR3 nucleotides: TGTGCCAGTAGTATGATAGGACAGGCAGGTCGGCCCTACAATGAGCAGTTCTTC. This rearrangement joins TRBV19 to TRBJ2-1; 7 nucleotides match TRBD1. This CDR3 spans 18 amino acids. Germline CDR1 is LNHDA and CDR2 is SQIVND (reference sequence). Trimming cost V 3 bases and J 2 bases; bases outside gene matches: 13.

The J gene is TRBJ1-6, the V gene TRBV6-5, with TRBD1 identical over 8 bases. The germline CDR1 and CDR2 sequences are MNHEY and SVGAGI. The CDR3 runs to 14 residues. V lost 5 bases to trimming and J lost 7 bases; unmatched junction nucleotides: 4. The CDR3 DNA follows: TGTGCCAGCAGTGTGACAGGGGAAAATTCACCCCTCCACTTT. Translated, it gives CASSVTGENSPLHF.

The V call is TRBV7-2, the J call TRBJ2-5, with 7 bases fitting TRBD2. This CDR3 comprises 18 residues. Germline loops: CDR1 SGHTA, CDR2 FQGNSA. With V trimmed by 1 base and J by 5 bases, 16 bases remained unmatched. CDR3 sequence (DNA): TGTGCCAGCAGCTTAGGAGCGCTAGCGGACTTTTTTCGGGAGACCCAGTACTTC. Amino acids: CASSLGALADFFRETQYF. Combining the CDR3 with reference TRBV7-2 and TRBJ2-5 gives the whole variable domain GAGVSQSPSNKVTEKGKDVELRCDPISGHTALYWYRQSLGQGLEFLIYFQGNSAPDKSGLPSDRFSAERTGGSVSTLTIQRTQQEDSAVYLCASSLGALADFFRETQYFGPGTRLLVL.

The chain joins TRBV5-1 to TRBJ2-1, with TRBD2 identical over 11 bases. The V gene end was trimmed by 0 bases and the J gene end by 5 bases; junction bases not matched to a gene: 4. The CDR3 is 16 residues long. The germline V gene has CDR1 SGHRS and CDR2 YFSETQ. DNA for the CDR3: TGCGCCAGCAGCTTGGGACTAGCGGGACAAAACAATGAGCAGTTCTTC. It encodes CASSLGLAGQNNEQFF.

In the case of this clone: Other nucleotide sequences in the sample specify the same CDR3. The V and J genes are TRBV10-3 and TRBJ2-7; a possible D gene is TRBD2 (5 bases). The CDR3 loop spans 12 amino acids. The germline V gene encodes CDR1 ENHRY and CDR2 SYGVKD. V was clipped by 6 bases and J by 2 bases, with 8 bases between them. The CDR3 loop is CAIRTGTYEQYF. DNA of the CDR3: TGTGCCATCAGGACCGGGACCTACGAGCAGTACTTC.

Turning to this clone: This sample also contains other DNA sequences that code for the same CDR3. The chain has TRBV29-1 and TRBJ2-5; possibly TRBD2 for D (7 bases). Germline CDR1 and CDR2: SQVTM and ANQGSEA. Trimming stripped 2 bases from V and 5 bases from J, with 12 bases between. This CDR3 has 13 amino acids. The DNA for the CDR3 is TGCAGCGTTGAACGGGGGGCGGGTGAGACCCAGTACTTC. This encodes CSVERGAGETQYF.

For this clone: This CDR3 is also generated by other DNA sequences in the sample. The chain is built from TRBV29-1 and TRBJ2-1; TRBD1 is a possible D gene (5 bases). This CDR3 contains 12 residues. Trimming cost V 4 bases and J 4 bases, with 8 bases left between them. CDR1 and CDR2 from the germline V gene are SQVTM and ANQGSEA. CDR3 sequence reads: CSVGGGYNEQFF. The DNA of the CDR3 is TGCAGCGTTGGGGGCGGTTACAATGAGCAGTTCTTC.

Written as DNA, the CDR3 is TGTGCCAGCAGTGACGATCCACTAGCCCGGTACGAGCAGTACTTC. This codes for CASSDDPLARYEQYF. V usage is TRBV6-1 and J usage is TRBJ2-7; weak D call: TRBD2 (6 bases). The germline CDR1 and CDR2 sequences are MNHNS and SASEGT. The V end was cut by 3 bases, the J end by 4 bases, with 16 bases between. The CDR3 has 15 residues.

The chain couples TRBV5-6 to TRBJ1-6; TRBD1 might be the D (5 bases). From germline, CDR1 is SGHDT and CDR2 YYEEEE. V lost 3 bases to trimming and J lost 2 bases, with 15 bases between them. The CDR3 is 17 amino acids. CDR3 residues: CASSSAGRAPYNSPLHF. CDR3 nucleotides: TGTGCCAGCAGCTCGGCGGGGCGCGCCCCCTATAATTCACCCCTCCACTTT.